This TCR beta chain was sequenced in a study of OX40 agonist ivuxolimab in advanced cancers. Study-level findings and limits: Among the lowest levels of clonal expansion were found in partial responders at 0.1-3.0 mg/kg. More expanded clones were seen, on average, in CD8+ T cells than in CD4+.

The germline gives CDR1 SGHNT, CDR2 YYREEE (reference sequence). V gave up 0 bases and J gave up 0 bases, with 11 bases separating them. The CDR3 covers 16 residues. A remark on this clone: Its antigen is undetermined.

It was autoimmune disease history or systemic immunosuppression that excluded patients. Patients had blood sampled at baseline and again on cycle 4 day 1 and cycle 7 day 1. Sequencing was performed with immunoSEQ multiplex PCR; in TCRdb, only in-frame clones are kept and a portion is missing. The sample has about 64,000 clones; around 91% are singletons. This receptor was taken from an adult with an advanced solid tumor such as melanoma, head and neck, liver or kidney cancer. Source: CD4+ or CD8+ T cells sorted from blood, taken in a trial of the OX40 agonist ivuxolimab. V and J are TRBV5-4 and TRBJ2-3; unclear D gene. The CDR3 bases are TGTGCCAGCAGCTTGGTTGGGTCGGTGAGCACAGATACGCAGTATTTT. Its protein is CASSLVGSVSTDTQYF.